This TCR beta chain originates from a study of blood T cell repertoires in COVID-19. For the study at large: Researchers got acute and convalescent COVID-19 samples from the United States, Italy and Spain.

CDR1 and CDR2 (germline): SGHAT, FQNNGV. The CDR3 runs 16 residues. Trimming shortened V by 4 bases and J by 4 bases, and 19 bases separated the two germline ends. Using immunoSEQ multiplex PCR, the repertoire was profiled, and TCRdb retains in-frame clones only, with some absent. The sample gives around 67,000 clones, around nine tenths of which show up once; 8.5% is in the top ten. The sequence was obtained from a human donor in a cohort sampled during active COVID-19. The chain employs TRBV11-2 and TRBJ1-2; D ambiguous. The sequencing input was peripheral blood. Written as DNA, the CDR3 is TGTGCCAGCAGCTCCCTTAAGGAGGGCGTGGGCTATGGCTACACCTTC. Translation: CASSSLKEGVGYGYTF.